The rows below give T cell receptor beta chains drawn from one sample of a study of blood T cell repertoires in COVID-19. TCRdb's table, derived via immunoSEQ multiplex PCR, lists solely in-frame clones and lacks some. This table holds 25,000 or so clones, roughly 89% found once. The sequenced sample was peripheral blood. Receptor source: a man between 70 and 80 years old with acute or convalescent COVID-19. The CDR3 runs from the conserved cysteine through the conserved F or W. D genes are given only for firm matches. Clone size is stated in some rows and not others, as once, few, many or a class when expanded.

>.|TRBV24-1|TRBD1|TRBJ1-5
CATSDRDRGWQPQHF
TGTGCCACCAGTGATCGGGACAGGGGTTGGCAGCCCCAGCATTTT
>once|TRBV4-3|.|TRBJ2-3
CASSQDSNERANTQYF
TGCGCCAGCAGCCAAGATTCGAATGAGAGGGCTAATACGCAGTATTTT
>.|TRBV7-2|.|TRBJ1-1
CASSLSRDTEAFF
TGTGCCAGCAGCTTATCCAGGGACACTGAAGCTTTCTTT
>few|TRBV12-3/TRBV12-4|TRBD1|TRBJ2-7
CASSPDRDEQYF
TGTGCCAGCAGTCCGGACAGGGACGAGCAGTACTTC
>.|TRBV10-3|.|TRBJ1-6
CATLGIEGSPLHF
TGTGCCACCCTGGGCATCGAGGGTTCACCCCTCCACTTT
>.|TRBV13|.|TRBJ1-2
CASSSTGGYGYTF
TGTGCCAGCAGTTCGACGGGGGGCTATGGCTACACCTTC
>.|TRBV14|.|TRBJ1-2
CASSSQPNYGYTF
TGTGCCAGCAGCTCACAGCCGAACTATGGCTACACCTTC
>.|TRBV27|TRBD2|TRBJ2-2
CASSFYGRDTGELFF
TGTGCCAGCAGTTTCTACGGGAGGGACACCGGGGAGCTGTTTTTT
>.|TRBV24-1|.|TRBJ2-3
CATSDHTADTQYF
TGTGCCACCAGTGATCACACAGCAGATACGCAGTATTTT
>.|TRBV5-1|.|TRBJ1-1
CASSLAGGNTEAFF
TGCGCCAGCAGCTTGGCGGGGGGCAACACTGAAGCTTTCTTT
>.|TRBV18|.|TRBJ2-7
CASSPVHAQDEQYF
TGTGCCAGCTCACCAGTCCACGCGCAGGACGAGCAGTACTTC
>once|TRBV4-2|TRBD1|TRBJ1-4
CASSQDQDRGNEKLFF
TGTGCCAGCAGCCAAGACCAGGACAGGGGCAATGAAAAACTGTTTTTT
>.|TRBV5-1|TRBD1|TRBJ1-2
CASSLRTGFNYGYTF
TGCGCCAGCAGCTTACGGACAGGTTTTAACTATGGCTACACCTTC
>.|TRBV7-8|TRBD2|TRBJ2-5
CASSGRTSPETQYF
TGTGCCAGCAGCGGTCGGACTAGTCCGGAGACCCAGTACTTC
>.|TRBV19|.|TRBJ1-2
CANSGGYTF
TGTGCAAATTCCGGGGGCTACACCTTC
>.|TRBV19|.|TRBJ1-2
CASGQDPGGGYTF
TGTGCCAGTGGTCAGGACCCGGGGGGCGGCTACACCTTC
>.|TRBV10-3|.|TRBJ2-5
CAISESSEETQYF
TGTGCCATCAGTGAGTCGTCAGAAGAGACCCAGTACTTC
>.|TRBV4-3|.|TRBJ2-3
CASSQGGLTDTQYF
TGCGCCAGCAGCCAAGGAGGGCTCACAGATACGCAGTATTTT
>.|TRBV6-2/TRBV6-3|TRBD2|TRBJ2-3
CASSYPIEAGGPDTQYF
TGTGCCAGCAGTTACCCCATCGAAGCGGGAGGGCCAGATACGCAGTATTTT
>.|TRBV7-8|TRBD2|TRBJ2-3
CASSRTSGSGTDTQYF
TGTGCCAGCAGCCGGACTAGCGGGAGTGGTACAGATACGCAGTATTTT
>.|TRBV6-1|.|TRBJ2-3
CASSGPAGLSTDTQYF
TGTGCCAGCAGTGGTCCGGCGGGGTTGAGCACAGATACGCAGTATTTT
>.|TRBV6-1|.|TRBJ1-6
CASKGEYNSPLHF
TGTGCCAGCAAAGGGGAATATAATTCACCCCTCCACTTT
>.|TRBV7-2|TRBD1|TRBJ1-4
CASSPPQGGDNEKLFF
TGTGCCAGCAGCCCCCCCCAGGGGGGCGATAATGAAAAACTGTTTTTT
>.|TRBV15|TRBD1|TRBJ1-2
CATSKGQGGLANYGYTF
TGTGCCACCAGCAAAGGACAGGGCGGCCTAGCTAACTATGGCTACACCTTC
>.|TRBV28|TRBD1|TRBJ1-1
CASRQGSTEAFF
TGTGCCAGCAGACAGGGGAGCACTGAAGCTTTCTTT
>.|TRBV29-1|.|TRBJ2-3
CSVAEQGLWTDTQYF
TGCAGCGTGGCAGAGCAGGGGCTATGGACAGATACGCAGTATTTT
>.|TRBV19|.|TRBJ2-1
CASSIARGSYNEQFF
TGTGCCAGTAGTATAGCCCGGGGCTCCTACAATGAGCAGTTCTTC
>.|TRBV19|.|TRBJ1-2
CASSIGQYYGYTF
TGTGCCAGTAGTATAGGGCAGTACTATGGCTACACCTTC
>.|TRBV4-2|.|TRBJ1-6
CASSQTQGTNSPLHF
TGTGCCAGCAGCCAGACCCAGGGAACTAATTCACCCCTCCACTTT
>.|TRBV7-2|.|TRBJ1-6
CASSQWNSPLHF
TGTGCCAGCAGCCAGTGGAATTCACCCCTCCACTTT
>.|TRBV7-9|TRBD1|TRBJ1-2
CASSAHQGVDGYTF
TGTGCCAGCAGCGCACACCAGGGGGTGGATGGCTACACCTTC
>few|TRBV7-9|TRBD1|TRBJ1-1
CASSSGTVVEAFF
TGTGCCAGCAGTTCCGGGACAGTAGTTGAAGCTTTCTTT
>.|TRBV6-5|.|TRBJ1-2
CASSLLPTDSAGYTF
TGTGCCAGCAGTCTCCTCCCAACGGACAGCGCAGGATACACCTTC
>.|TRBV16|.|TRBJ1-2
CASSQALYGYTF
TGTGCCAGCAGCCAGGCCCTCTATGGCTACACCTTC